This entry lists 21 T cell receptor beta chains sequenced from one sample in a study of blood T cell repertoires in COVID-19. TCRdb keeps only in-frame clones here, not all; method: immunoSEQ multiplex PCR. The data contain over 85,000 clones, more than 85% of them singletons. The sample taken for sequencing was peripheral blood. All receptors derive from a man aged 18 to 30 with acute or convalescent COVID-19.

This clone was detected only once. The chain joins TRBV3-1 (or the pseudogene TRBV3-2) to TRBJ1-1, with 10 bases fitting TRBD1. This CDR3 region has 15 residues. After removal of 1 base from V and 5 bases from J, the junction contained 4 bases not matched to a gene. Germline-derived CDR1 and CDR2 are LGHDT and YNNKEL (reference sequence). The CDR3 loop is CASSQGGQGMTEAFF. The CDR3 DNA reads TGTGCCAGCAGCCAAGGGGGACAGGGGATGACTGAAGCTTTCTTT.

The chain employs TRBV5-1 and TRBJ2-3; 9 bases fit TRBD2. The CDR3 runs to 16 residues. Germline CDR1 and CDR2: SGHRS and YFSETQ. V was pared by 6 bases and J by 2 bases, with 10 bases of the junction left unmatched. This chain's CDR3 is CASTDGTSTSTDTQYF. The DNA for the CDR3 is TGCGCCAGCACCGATGGGACTAGCACTTCCACAGATACGCAGTATTTT.

This chain connects TRBV6-5 to TRBJ1-2, with 9 bases identical to TRBD1. CDR3 size: 14 residues. Trimming at V came to 7 bases and at J to 2 bases, leaving 5 bases not matched to a gene. Germline V gives CDR1 MNHEY, CDR2 SVGAGI. Here the CDR3 reads CASKGTGRNYGYTF. The CDR3 DNA sequence: TGTGCCAGCAAGGGGACAGGGAGAAACTATGGCTACACCTTC.

This chain connects TRBV28 to TRBJ2-2; 7 bases are shared with TRBD1. Germline V CDR1 and CDR2: MDHEN, SYDVKM. V lost 5 bases to trimming and J lost 6 bases; unmatched junction nucleotides: 3. The CDR3 is made up of 13 amino acids. The CDR3: CASSAGTAGELFF. DNA for the CDR3: TGTGCCAGCAGTGCCGGGACAGCCGGGGAGCTGTTTTTT.

In nucleotides, the CDR3 is TGTGCCTGGAGTGCTTACTCTGGGGCCAACGTCCTGACTTTC. Translating gives CAWSAYSGANVLTF. J is TRBJ2-6 and V is TRBV30; D unclear. V was trimmed by 1 base and J by 0 bases, leaving 4 bases between them. CDR3 length equals 14 residues. Looked up from germline, CDR1 is GTSNPN and CDR2 is SVGIG (reference sequence).

In nucleotides, the CDR3 is TGTGCTAGTGGTTTGGTACTAGCGGGAGCCTACAATGAGCAGTTCTTC. This gives the protein CASGLVLAGAYNEQFF. The chain uses TRBV12-5 and TRBJ2-1, with TRBD2 matching 11 bases. Germline V gene lookup returns CDR1 LGHNT and CDR2 FRNRAP. With 0 bases clipped from V and 2 bases from J, the junction kept 0 bases outside the gene matches. CDR3 length: 16 amino acids.

V is TRBV4-1 and J is TRBJ1-1; no firm D call. The V end lost 1 base, the J end lost 0 bases, and 9 bases lay between the germline ends. From germline, CDR1 is MGHRA and CDR2 YSYEKL. The CDR3 sequence is 15 residues long. CDR3 sequence (DNA): TGCGCCAGCAGCCAAGTAGGAAGCGTGAACACTGAAGCTTTCTTT. It codes for CASSQVGSVNTEAFF.

The chain couples TRBV27 to TRBJ2-7; 11 bases are shared with TRBD1. Germline CDR1 MNHEY, CDR2 SMNVEV (reference sequence). This CDR3 is 15 amino acids long. V lost 4 bases to trimming and J lost 2 bases; unmatched junction nucleotides: 4. CDR3 nucleotides: TGTGCCAGCAGTTCCGGGACAGGGGGGACCTACGAGCAGTACTTC. This encodes CASSSGTGGTYEQYF.

The chain uses TRBV15 and TRBJ1-5, with a possible D match to TRBD1 (5 bases). The V gene's germline CDR1 is LNHNV and CDR2 YYDKDF (reference sequence). Trimming shortened V by 0 bases and J by 6 bases, and 12 bases separated the two germline ends. This CDR3 is 15 amino acids long. DNA for the CDR3: TGTGCCACCAGCAGAGATTTAGGGGTTAGTCAGCCCCAGCATTTT. Protein: CATSRDLGVSQPQHF.

This sequence joins TRBV19 and TRBJ1-1; D not certain. Trimming left V 3 bases short and J 3 bases short, with 11 bases between. The CDR3 covers 14 residues. Per germline, CDR1 LNHDA and CDR2 SQIVND (reference sequence). The CDR3 DNA reads TGTGCCAGTAGTATTAACTCCGGGTACACTGAAGCTTTCTTT. Amino acid sequence: CASSINSGYTEAFF.

The chain carries TRBV9 and TRBJ1-1, with TRBD1 matching 7 bases. From germline, CDR1 is SGDLS and CDR2 YYNGEE. The V segment lost 3 bases and the J segment 6 bases; nucleotides outside the gene matches: 8. The CDR3 is 14 amino acids. CDR3: CASSDGTTGSEAFF. DNA of the CDR3: TGTGCCAGCAGCGACGGGACGACAGGGTCTGAAGCTTTCTTT.

The chain links TRBV7-6 to TRBJ2-7; 9 nucleotides align to TRBD1. Germline CDR1 is SGHVS and CDR2 is FNYEAQ. The V segment lost 5 bases and the J segment 3 bases; nucleotides outside the gene matches: 8. This CDR3 is built from 15 residues. The CDR3 nucleotides are TGTGCCAGCAGCACCTCCGGGACAGGGATCTACGAGCAGTACTTC. It codes for CASSTSGTGIYEQYF.

The genes are TRBV2 and TRBJ1-1; 7 bases agree with TRBD1. The germline V gene encodes CDR1 SNHLY and CDR2 FYNNEI. This CDR3 is 16 amino acids long. V dropped 8 bases and J dropped 2; count of bases not matched to a gene: 14. CDR3 DNA sequence: TGTGCCAGCCTCTTATCGGACAGGACGATCAACACTGAAGCTTTCTTT. Amino acids: CASLLSDRTINTEAFF. The whole variable domain, remainder taken from reference TRBV2 and TRBJ1-1, is EPEVTQTPSHQVTQMGQEVILRCVPISNHLYFYWYRQILGQKVEFLVSFYNNEISEKSEIFDDQFSVERPDGSNFTLKIRSTKLEDSAMYFCASLLSDRTINTEAFFGQGTRLTVV.

V and J are TRBV5-6 and TRBJ2-3, with TRBD1 identical over 9 bases. Germline CDR1 and CDR2: SGHDT and YYEEEE. The CDR3 spans 16 residues. The V segment lost 4 bases and the J segment 2 bases; nucleotides outside the gene matches: 8. The CDR3 DNA is TGTGCCAGCAGCCCGGCGACAGGGGGTTACACAGATACGCAGTATTTT. It specifies CASSPATGGYTDTQYF.

This chain joins TRBV19 and TRBJ2-1, with 8 bases matching TRBD2. The germline V gene has CDR1 LNHDA and CDR2 SQIVND (reference sequence). This CDR3 region has 14 residues. Trimming took 3 bases from V and 6 from J; bases not matched to a gene: 4. CDR3 in DNA: TGTGCCAGTAGTATGAGGACTAGCTTCAATGAGCAGTTCTTC. This encodes CASSMRTSFNEQFF.

J is TRBJ2-2 and V is TRBV5-1, with 9 positions matching TRBD1. Trimming at V came to 4 bases and at J to 5 bases, leaving 6 bases not matched to a gene. Germline V gives CDR1 SGHRS, CDR2 YFSETQ. This CDR3 has 15 amino acids. The CDR3 region has the DNA TGCGCCAGCAGCCCGGGACAGGGCACTACCGGGGAGCTGTTTTTT. Its protein product is CASSPGQGTTGELFF.

The V call is TRBV4-1, the J call TRBJ1-1; 8 nucleotides align to TRBD1. Trimming took 6 bases from V and 6 from J; bases not matched to a gene: 3. Germline V gene sequence: CDR1 MGHRA, CDR2 YSYEKL. This CDR3 contains 12 residues. The CDR3 is CASREQGAEAFF. As DNA, the CDR3 is TGCGCCAGCAGAGAACAGGGGGCTGAAGCTTTCTTT.

This rearrangement joins TRBV19 to TRBJ1-6; 12 nucleotides match TRBD1. Looked up from germline, CDR1 is LNHDA and CDR2 is SQIVND (reference sequence). V was pared by 6 bases and J by 10 bases, with 7 bases of the junction left unmatched. The CDR3 is made up of 15 amino acids. The CDR3 region has the DNA TGTGCCAGTAGCTGGGACAGGGGGCGAGAATCACCCCTCCACTTT. Translation: CASSWDRGRESPLHF.

This chain links TRBV5-1 with TRBJ2-3; D possibly corresponds to TRBD1 (5 bases). Germline CDR1 SGHRS, CDR2 YFSETQ. The V and J ends lost 0 bases and 1 base respectively, with 12 bases between them. This CDR3 is 16 amino acids long. This CDR3 is CASSLVPQGGTDTQYF. Here the CDR3 DNA reads TGCGCCAGCAGCTTGGTTCCGCAGGGCGGCACAGATACGCAGTATTTT.

Comment on this clone: At the DNA level, this CDR3 is encoded by other sequences in the same sample as well. The rearrangement uses TRBV2 and TRBJ1-5, with D unclear. V was clipped by 4 bases and J by 4 bases, with 5 bases between them. This CDR3 is built from 12 residues. Germline assignment: CDR1 SNHLY and CDR2 FYNNEI. CDR3 residues: CASSGRNQPQHF. In DNA, the CDR3 is TGTGCCAGCAGTGGGAGGAATCAGCCCCAGCATTTT.

This chain uses TRBV24-1 with TRBJ1-5, with 10 positions matching TRBD1. The germline V gene has CDR1 KGHDR and CDR2 SFDVKD. CDR3 length: 19 amino acids. V was clipped by 3 bases and J by 1 base; unmatched bases: 11. The CDR3 nucleotides read TGTGCCACCAGTGATCTACCGGGACAGGGGTGGAGAAGCAATCAGCCCCAGCATTTT. This translates into CATSDLPGQGWRSNQPQHF.